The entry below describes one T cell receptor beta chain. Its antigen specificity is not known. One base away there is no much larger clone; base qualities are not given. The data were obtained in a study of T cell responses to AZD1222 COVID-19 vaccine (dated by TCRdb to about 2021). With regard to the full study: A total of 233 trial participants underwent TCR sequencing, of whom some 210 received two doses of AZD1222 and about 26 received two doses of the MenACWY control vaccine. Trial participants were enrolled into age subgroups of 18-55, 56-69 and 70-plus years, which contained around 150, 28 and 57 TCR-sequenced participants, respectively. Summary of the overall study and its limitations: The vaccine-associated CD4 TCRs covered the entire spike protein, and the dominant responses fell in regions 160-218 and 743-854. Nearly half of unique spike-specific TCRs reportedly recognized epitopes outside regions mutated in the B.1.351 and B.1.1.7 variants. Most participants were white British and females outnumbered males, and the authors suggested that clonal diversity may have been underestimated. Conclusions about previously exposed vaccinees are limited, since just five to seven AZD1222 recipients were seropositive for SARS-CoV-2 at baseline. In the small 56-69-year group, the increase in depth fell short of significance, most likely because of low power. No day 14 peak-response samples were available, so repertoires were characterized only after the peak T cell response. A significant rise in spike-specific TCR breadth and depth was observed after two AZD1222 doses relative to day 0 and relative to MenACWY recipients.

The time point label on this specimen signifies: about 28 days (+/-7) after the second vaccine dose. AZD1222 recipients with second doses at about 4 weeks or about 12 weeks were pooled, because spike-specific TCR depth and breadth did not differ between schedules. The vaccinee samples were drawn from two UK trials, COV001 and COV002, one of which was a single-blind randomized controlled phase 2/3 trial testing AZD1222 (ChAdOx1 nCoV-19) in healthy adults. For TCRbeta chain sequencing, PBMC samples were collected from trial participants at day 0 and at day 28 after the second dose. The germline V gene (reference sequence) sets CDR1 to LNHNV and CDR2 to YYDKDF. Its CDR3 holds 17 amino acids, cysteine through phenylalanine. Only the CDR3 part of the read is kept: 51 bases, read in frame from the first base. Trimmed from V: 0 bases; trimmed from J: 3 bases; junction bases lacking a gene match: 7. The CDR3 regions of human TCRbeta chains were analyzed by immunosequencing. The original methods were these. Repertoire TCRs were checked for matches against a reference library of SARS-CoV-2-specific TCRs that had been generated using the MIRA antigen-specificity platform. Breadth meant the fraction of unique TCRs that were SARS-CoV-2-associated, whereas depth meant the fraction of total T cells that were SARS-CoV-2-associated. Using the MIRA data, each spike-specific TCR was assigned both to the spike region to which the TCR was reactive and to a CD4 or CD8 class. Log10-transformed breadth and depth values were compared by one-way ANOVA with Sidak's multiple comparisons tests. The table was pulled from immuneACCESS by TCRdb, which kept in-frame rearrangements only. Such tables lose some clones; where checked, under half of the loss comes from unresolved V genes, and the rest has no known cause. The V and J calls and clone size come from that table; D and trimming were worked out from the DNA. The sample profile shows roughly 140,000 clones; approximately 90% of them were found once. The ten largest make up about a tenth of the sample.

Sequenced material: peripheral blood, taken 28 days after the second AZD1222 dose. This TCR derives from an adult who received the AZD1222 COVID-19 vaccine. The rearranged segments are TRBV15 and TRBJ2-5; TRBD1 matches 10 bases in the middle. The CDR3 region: CATSRDSIGTGEETQYF. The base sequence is TGTGCCACCAGCAGAGATTCCATAGGGACAGGGGAAGAGACCCAGTACTTC.